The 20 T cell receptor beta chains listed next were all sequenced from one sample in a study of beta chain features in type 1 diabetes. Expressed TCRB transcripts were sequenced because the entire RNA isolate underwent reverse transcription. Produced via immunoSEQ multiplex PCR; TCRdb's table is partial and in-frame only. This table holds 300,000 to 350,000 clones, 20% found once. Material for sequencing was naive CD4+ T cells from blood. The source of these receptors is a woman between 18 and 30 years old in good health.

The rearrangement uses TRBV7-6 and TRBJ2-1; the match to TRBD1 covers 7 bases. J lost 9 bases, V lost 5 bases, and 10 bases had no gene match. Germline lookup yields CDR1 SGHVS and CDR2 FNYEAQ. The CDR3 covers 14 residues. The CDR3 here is CASSPRTGRAEQFF. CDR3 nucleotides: TGTGCCAGCAGCCCAAGGACAGGCCGGGCTGAGCAGTTCTTC. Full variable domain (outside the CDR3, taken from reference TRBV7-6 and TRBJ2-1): GAGVSQSPRYKVTKRGQDVALRCDPISGHVSLYWYRQALGQGPEFLTYFNYEAQQDKSGLPNDRFSAERPEGSISTLTIQRTEQRDSAMYRCASSPRTGRAEQFFGPGTRLTVL.

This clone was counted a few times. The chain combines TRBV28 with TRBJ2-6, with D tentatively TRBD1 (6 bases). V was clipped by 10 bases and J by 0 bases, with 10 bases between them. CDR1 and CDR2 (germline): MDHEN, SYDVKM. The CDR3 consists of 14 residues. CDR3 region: CAISDSSGANVLTF. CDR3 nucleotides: TGTGCCATCTCGGACAGCTCTGGGGCCAACGTCCTGACTTTC.

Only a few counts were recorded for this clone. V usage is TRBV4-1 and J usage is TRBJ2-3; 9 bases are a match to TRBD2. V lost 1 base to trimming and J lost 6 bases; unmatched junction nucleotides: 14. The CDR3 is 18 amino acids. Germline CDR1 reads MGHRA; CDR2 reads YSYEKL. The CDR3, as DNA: TGCGCCAGCAGCCAAGTTGGACTTCGGCGGGAGGGCCTGGATACGCAGTATTTT. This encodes CASSQVGLRREGLDTQYF.

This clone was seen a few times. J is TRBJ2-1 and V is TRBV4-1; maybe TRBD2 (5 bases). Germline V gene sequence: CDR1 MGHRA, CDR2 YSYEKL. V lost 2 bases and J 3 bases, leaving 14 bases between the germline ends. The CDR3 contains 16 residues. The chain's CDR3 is CASSQRGNSYYNEQFF. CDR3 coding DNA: TGCGCCAGCAGCCAAAGAGGGAACTCGTACTACAATGAGCAGTTCTTC.

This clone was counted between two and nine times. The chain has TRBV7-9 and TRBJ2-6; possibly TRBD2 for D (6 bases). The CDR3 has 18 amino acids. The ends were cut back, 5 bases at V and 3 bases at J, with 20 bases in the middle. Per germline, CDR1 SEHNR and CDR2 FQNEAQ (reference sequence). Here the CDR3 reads CASSPRGGGMGGANVLTF. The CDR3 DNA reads TGTGCCAGCAGCCCCCGAGGAGGAGGGATGGGTGGGGCCAACGTCCTGACTTTC. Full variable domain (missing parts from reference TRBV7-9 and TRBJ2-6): DTGVSQNPRHKITKRGQNVTFRCDPISEHNRLYWYRQTLGQGPEFLTYFQNEAQLEKSRLLSDRFSAERPKGSFSTLEIQRTEQGDSAMYLCASSPRGGGMGGANVLTFGAGSRLTVL.

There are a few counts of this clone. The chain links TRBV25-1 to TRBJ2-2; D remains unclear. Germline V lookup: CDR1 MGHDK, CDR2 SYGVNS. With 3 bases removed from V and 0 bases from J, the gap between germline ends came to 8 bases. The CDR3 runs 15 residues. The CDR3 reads CASSEVTTNTGELFF. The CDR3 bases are TGTGCCAGCAGTGAGGTGACAACGAACACCGGGGAGCTGTTTTTT.

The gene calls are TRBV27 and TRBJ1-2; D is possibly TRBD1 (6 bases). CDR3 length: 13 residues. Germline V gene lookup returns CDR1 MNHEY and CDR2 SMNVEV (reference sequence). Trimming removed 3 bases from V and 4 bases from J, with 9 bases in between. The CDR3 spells CASSFDRFYGYTF. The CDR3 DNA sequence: TGTGCCAGCAGTTTCGACAGGTTCTATGGCTACACCTTC.

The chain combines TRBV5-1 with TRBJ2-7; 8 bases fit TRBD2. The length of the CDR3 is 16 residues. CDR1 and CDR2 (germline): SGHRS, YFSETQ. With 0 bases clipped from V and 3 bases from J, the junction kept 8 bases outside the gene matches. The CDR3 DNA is TGCGCCAGCAGCTTGGCCCCAGGAGCGGGGGACTACGAGCAGTACTTC. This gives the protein CASSLAPGAGDYEQYF.

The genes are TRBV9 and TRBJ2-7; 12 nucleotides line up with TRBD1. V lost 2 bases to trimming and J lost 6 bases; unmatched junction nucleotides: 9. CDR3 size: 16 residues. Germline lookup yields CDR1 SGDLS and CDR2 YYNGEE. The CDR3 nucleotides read TGTGCCAGCAGCGTCTCCCCAGGGACAGGGGGCGTCGAGCAGTACTTC. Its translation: CASSVSPGTGGVEQYF.

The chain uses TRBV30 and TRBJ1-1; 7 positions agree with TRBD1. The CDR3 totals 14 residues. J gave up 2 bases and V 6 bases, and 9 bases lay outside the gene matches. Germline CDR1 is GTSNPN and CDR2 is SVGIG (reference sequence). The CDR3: CACARGQLNTEAFF. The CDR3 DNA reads TGTGCCTGTGCCCGGGGACAGCTAAACACTGAAGCTTTCTTT.

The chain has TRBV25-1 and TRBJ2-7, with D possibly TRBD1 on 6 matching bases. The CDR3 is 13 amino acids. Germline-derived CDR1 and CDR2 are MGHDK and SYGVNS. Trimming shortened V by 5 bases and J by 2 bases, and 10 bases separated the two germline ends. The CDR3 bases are TGTGCCAGCAGTTCGGGACACCCCTACGAGCAGTACTTC. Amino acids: CASSSGHPYEQYF.

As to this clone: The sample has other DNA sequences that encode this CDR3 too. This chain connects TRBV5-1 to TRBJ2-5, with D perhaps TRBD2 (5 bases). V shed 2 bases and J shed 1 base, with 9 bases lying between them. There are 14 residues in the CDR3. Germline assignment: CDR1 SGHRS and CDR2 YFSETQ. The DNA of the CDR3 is TGCGCCAGCAGCTTAGAGGGCCTCCAAGAGACCCAGTACTTC. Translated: CASSLEGLQETQYF. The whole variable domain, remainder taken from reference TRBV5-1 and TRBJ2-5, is KAGVTQTPRYLIKTRGQQVTLSCSPISGHRSVSWYQQTPGQGLQFLFEYFSETQRNKGNFPGRFSGRQFSNSRSEMNVSTLELGDSALYLCASSLEGLQETQYFGPGTRLLVL.

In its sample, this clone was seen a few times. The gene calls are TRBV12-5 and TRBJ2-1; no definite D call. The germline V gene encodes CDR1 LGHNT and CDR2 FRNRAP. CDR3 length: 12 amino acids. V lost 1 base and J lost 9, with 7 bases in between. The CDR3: CASGLGWSEQFF. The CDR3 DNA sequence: TGTGCTAGTGGTTTGGGCTGGAGTGAGCAGTTCTTC.

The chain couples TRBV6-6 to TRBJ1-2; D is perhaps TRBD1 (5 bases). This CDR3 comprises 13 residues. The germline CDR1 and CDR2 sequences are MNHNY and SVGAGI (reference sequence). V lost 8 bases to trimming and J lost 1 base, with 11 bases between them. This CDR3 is CASSPGGNYGYTF. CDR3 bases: TGTGCCAGCTCCCCGGGGGGTAACTATGGCTACACCTTC.

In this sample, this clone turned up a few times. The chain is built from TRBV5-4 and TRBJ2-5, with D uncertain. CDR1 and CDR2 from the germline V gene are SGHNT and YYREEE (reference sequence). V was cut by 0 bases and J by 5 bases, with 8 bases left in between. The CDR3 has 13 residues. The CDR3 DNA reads TGTGCCAGCAGCTTGGCACAGTACGAGACCCAGTACTTC. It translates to CASSLAQYETQYF.

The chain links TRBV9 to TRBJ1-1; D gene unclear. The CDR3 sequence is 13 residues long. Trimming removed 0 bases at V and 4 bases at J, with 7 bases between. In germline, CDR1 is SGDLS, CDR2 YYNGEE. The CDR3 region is CASSVGGITEAFF. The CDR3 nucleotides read TGTGCCAGCAGCGTAGGAGGGATCACTGAAGCTTTCTTT.

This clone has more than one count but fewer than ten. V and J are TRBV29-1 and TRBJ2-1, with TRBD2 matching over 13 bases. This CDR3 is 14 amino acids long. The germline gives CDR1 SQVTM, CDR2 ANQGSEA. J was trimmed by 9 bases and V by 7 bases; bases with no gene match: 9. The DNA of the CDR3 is TGCAGCGCAAGGAGGACTAGCGGGAGCACTGAGCAGTTCTTC. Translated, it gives CSARRTSGSTEQFF.

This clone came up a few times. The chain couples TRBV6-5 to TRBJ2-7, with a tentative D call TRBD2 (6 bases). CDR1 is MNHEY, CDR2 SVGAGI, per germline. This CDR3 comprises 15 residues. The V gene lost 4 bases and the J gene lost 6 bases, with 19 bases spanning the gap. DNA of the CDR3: TGTGCCAGCAGTTCTTCCGGGACTGTTGACCGCGAGCAGTACTTC. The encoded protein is CASSSSGTVDREQYF.

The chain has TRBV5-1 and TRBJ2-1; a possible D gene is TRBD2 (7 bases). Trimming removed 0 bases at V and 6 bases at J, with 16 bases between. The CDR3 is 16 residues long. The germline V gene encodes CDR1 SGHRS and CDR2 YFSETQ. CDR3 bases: TGCGCCAGCAGCTTGGCCGAGGTGGGGGGGCGCAATGAGCAGTTCTTC. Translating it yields CASSLAEVGGRNEQFF.

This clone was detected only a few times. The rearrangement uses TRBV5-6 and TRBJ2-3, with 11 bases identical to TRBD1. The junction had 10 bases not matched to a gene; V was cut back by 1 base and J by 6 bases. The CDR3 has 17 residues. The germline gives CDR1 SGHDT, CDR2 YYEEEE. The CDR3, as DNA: TGTGCCAGCAGCTTGAAGATAGGACAGGGGGCAAGGGATACGCAGTATTTT. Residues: CASSLKIGQGARDTQYF. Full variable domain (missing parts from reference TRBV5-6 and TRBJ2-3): DAGVTQSPTHLIKTRGQQVTLRCSPKSGHDTVSWYQQALGQGPQFIFQYYEEEERQRGNFPDRFSGHQFPNYSSELNVNALLLGDSALYLCASSLKIGQGARDTQYFGPGTRLTVL.